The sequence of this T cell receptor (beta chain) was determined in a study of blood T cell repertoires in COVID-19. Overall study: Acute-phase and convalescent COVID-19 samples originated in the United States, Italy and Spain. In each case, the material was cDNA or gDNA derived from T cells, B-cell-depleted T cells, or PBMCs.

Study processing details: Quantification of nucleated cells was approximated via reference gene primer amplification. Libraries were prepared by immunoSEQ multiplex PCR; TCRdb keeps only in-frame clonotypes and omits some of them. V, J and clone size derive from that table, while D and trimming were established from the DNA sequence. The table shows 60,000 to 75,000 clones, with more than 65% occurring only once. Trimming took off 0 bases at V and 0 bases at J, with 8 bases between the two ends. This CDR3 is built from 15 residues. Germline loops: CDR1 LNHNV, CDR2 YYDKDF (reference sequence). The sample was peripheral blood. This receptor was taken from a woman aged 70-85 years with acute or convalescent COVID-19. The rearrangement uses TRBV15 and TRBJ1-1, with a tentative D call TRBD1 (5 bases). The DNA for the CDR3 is TGTGCCACCAGCAGAGATAACAGGATGAACACTGAAGCTTTCTTT. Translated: CATSRDNRMNTEAFF. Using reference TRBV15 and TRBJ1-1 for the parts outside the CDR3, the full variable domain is DAMVIQNPRYQVTQFGKPVTLSCSQTLNHNVMYWYQQKSSQAPKLLFHYYDKDFNNEADTPDNFQSRRPNTSFCFLDIRSPGLGDTAMYLCATSRDNRMNTEAFFGQGTRLTVV.